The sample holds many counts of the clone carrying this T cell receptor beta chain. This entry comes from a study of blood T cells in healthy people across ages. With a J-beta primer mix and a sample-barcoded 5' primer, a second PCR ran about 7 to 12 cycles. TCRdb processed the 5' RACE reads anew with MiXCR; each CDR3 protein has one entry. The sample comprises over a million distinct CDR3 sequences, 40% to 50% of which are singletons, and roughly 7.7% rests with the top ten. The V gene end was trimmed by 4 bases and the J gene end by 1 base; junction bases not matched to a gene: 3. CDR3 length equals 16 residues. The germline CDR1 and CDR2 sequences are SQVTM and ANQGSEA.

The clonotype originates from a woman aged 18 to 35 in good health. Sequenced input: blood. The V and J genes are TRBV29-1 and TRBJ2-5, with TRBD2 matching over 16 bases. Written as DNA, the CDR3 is TGCAGCGTTGCCGGGACTAGCGGGAGGGTCCAAGAGACCCAGTACTTC. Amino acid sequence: CSVAGTSGRVQETQYF.